Below, 18 T cell receptor beta chains from the same sample are listed, as sequenced in a study of post-analysis software for immune sequencing data. Overall study findings and caveats: Patients used about five TRBV segments, including TRBV5-6, TRBV5-1 and TRBV20-1, more often than controls.

The antigens for these receptors are not known. Libraries were made from TCR beta cDNA, and they carried unique molecular identifiers. TCRdb ran MiXCR on the PCR reads and lists one entry per CDR3 protein. The profile covers approximately 690,000 distinct CDR3 sequences, with 59% appearing a single time and approximately 11% taken by the ten largest. The sample taken for sequencing was blood. The source is a girl aged 2-10 years with multiple sclerosis.

V is TRBV21-1 and J is TRBJ2-1; TRBD1 was called by the table and not checked on the DNA. TRBV21-1 is shown as a pseudogene. The CDR3 length is 12 residues. The CDR3 sequence is CASSKEGLEQFF. Here the CDR3 DNA reads TGTGCCAGCAGCAAAGAGGGGCTTGAGCAGTTCTTC.

This sequence joins TRBV10-3 and TRBJ2-3, with D perhaps matching TRBD2 (6 bases). V was cut by 11 bases and J by 3 bases, with 18 bases left in between. This CDR3 comprises 14 residues. Germline assignment: CDR1 ENHRY and CDR2 SYGVKD. The CDR3: CAYSRRATTDTQYF. The DNA of the CDR3 is TGTGCCTATTCGAGGAGGGCGACGACAGATACGCAGTATTTT.

This chain connects TRBV5-4 to TRBJ2-7, with unresolved D. Trimming removed 1 base at V and 3 bases at J, with 14 bases between. This CDR3 spans 15 amino acids. Germline CDR1 SGHNT, CDR2 YYREEE (reference sequence). CDR3 DNA: TGTGCCAGCAGCTTGATCCCTGGCCGAAGCTACGAGCAGTACTTC. As protein: CASSLIPGRSYEQYF.

The gene calls are TRBV12-3 or TRBV12-4 and TRBJ2-7, with 9 nucleotides matching TRBD2. The CDR3 spans 15 residues. J was trimmed by 5 bases and V by 5 bases; bases with no gene match: 10. CDR3 sequence (DNA): TGTGCCAGCAGTGAATTAGCGGGAGCAAATCACGAGCAGTACTTC. It translates to CASSELAGANHEQYF.

This clonotype was observed a handful of times. This chain joins TRBV27 and TRBJ2-5; 11 nucleotides agree with TRBD1. The J call is in doubt because the DNA end fits TRBJ2-7 better. The germline CDR1 and CDR2 sequences are MNHEY and SMNVEV (reference sequence). This CDR3 has 14 residues. This CDR3 reads CASATGTGGYEQYF. DNA for the CDR3: TGTGCCAGCGCAACCGGGACAGGGGGCTACGAGCAGTACTTC.

This clonotype came up a few times. V and J are TRBV5-1 and TRBJ2-1, with 10 bases aligning to TRBD2. In germline, CDR1 is SGHRS, CDR2 YFSETQ. The CDR3 is made up of 15 amino acids. V lost 4 bases, J lost 10 bases, and 11 bases stayed unmatched. CDR3 in amino acids: CASSTSGTSDGEQFF. The CDR3 nucleotides read TGCGCCAGCAGCACATCCGGGACTAGCGACGGGGAGCAGTTCTTC.

The genes are TRBV29-1 and TRBJ1-2, with unresolved D. Germline V gives CDR1 SQVTM, CDR2 ANQGSEA. Trimming stripped 5 bases from V and 4 bases from J, with 8 bases between. The CDR3 has 11 residues. The chain's CDR3 is CSVSQTYGYTF. CDR3 DNA sequence: TGCAGCGTTTCCCAGACCTATGGCTACACCTTC.

The chain couples TRBV24-1 to TRBJ2-3, with D possibly being TRBD1 or TRBD2 (5 bases each). With 3 bases removed from V and 4 bases from J, the gap between germline ends came to 16 bases. Germline CDR1 and CDR2: KGHDR and SFDVKD. The CDR3 runs 16 residues. The CDR3 DNA follows: TGTGCCACCAGTGATGGGGGAGTTAACTTAGCAGATACGCAGTATTTT. This gives the protein CATSDGGVNLADTQYF.

This clonotype has only a few counts. The chain combines TRBV3-1 with TRBJ2-1, with a weak D call TRBD1 (6 bases). V lost 4 bases and J lost 12, with 19 bases in between. The CDR3 runs to 14 residues. Germline CDR1 is LGHDT and CDR2 is YNNKEL (reference sequence). The CDR3 here is CASSPSIAVGGQFF. For the CDR3, the DNA is TGTGCCAGCAGCCCCTCAATCGCCGTAGGGGGGCAGTTCTTC.

Only a few counts were recorded for this clonotype. The chain uses TRBV12-3 or TRBV12-4 and TRBJ2-1, with a tentative D call TRBD2 (6 bases). The CDR3 is 14 residues long. V was cut by 3 bases and J by 5 bases, with 11 bases left in between. The CDR3: CASSFGDWDNEQFF. CDR3 DNA: TGTGCCAGCAGTTTCGGGGACTGGGACAATGAGCAGTTCTTC.

The V and J genes are TRBV12-3 or TRBV12-4 and TRBJ2-5, with D maybe TRBD2 (5 bases). The CDR3 loop spans 12 amino acids. V lost 6 bases and J lost 11, with 16 bases in between. The CDR3 DNA is TGTGCCAGCAGCTCGAGGGCCAGAGAGCAGTACTTC. Translation gives CASSSRAREQYF.

This clonotype came up once. The J gene is TRBJ2-7, the V gene TRBV7-2, with D possibly TRBD2 on 6 matching bases. The germline V gene has CDR1 SGHTA and CDR2 FQGNSA. V was clipped by 5 bases and J by 5 bases, with 13 bases between them. The CDR3 contains 13 residues. The CDR3: CASSGPRLDEQYF. The CDR3 DNA sequence: TGTGCCAGCAGCGGACCAAGACTAGACGAGCAGTACTTC.

The V call is TRBV6-6, the J call TRBJ2-5; TRBD2 agrees at 10 bases. The J call may be in error: the DNA end matches TRBJ2-7 better. The CDR3 is 14 amino acids. Germline CDR1 reads MNHNY; CDR2 reads SVGAGI (reference sequence). The CDR3: CASSYPSGSPEQYF. The CDR3 DNA sequence: TGTGCCAGCAGTTACCCTAGCGGGAGCCCCGAGCAGTACTTC.

This clonotype was found once. This CDR3 reads CAISAGLAGQETQYF. CDR3 nucleotides: TGTGCCATCAGTGCGGGACTAGCGGGACAAGAGACCCAGTACTTC. The V call is TRBV10-3, the J call TRBJ2-5; 13 bases are shared with TRBD2. This CDR3 has 15 residues. CDR1 is ENHRY and CDR2 is SYGVKD in the germline V gene. V was clipped by 4 bases and J by 2 bases; unmatched bases: 1.

The chain employs TRBV20-1 and TRBJ2-3; 8 bases match TRBD2. Germline V lookup: CDR1 DFQATT, CDR2 SNEGSKA (reference sequence). This CDR3 has 15 amino acids. Trimming cost V 3 bases and J 2 bases; bases outside gene matches: 7. CDR3: CSASPSGGATDTQYF. CDR3 nucleotide sequence: TGCAGTGCTAGTCCGAGCGGGGGTGCCACAGATACGCAGTATTTT.

This clonotype has a handful of counts. This sequence joins TRBV14 and TRBJ2-3, with D perhaps being TRBD1 or TRBD2 (5 bases each). The CDR3 contains 16 residues. CDR1 and CDR2 from the germline V gene are SGHDN and FVKESK. Trimming took off 1 base at V and 1 base at J, with 12 bases between the two ends. The CDR3 DNA follows: TGTGCCAGCAGCCAAGTGATGGGGGAGCGCACAGATACGCAGTATTTT. As protein: CASSQVMGERTDTQYF.

The rearrangement links TRBV19 to TRBJ2-7; D not resolved. Trimming left V 1 base short and J 3 bases short, with 10 bases between. There are 14 residues in the CDR3. Germline V gene lookup returns CDR1 LNHDA and CDR2 SQIVND (reference sequence). The DNA for the CDR3 is TGTGCCAGTAGTATAGGAGGCACCCGCTACGAGCAGTACTTC. Encoded protein: CASSIGGTRYEQYF.

V is TRBV5-1 and J is TRBJ2-5; no clear D. Trimming cost V 2 bases and J 5 bases, with 7 bases left between them. The CDR3 covers 12 residues. CDR1 and CDR2 from the germline V gene are SGHRS and YFSETQ. The CDR3 loop is CASSFHSETQYF. Written as DNA, the CDR3 is TGCGCCAGCAGCTTCCATAGTGAGACCCAGTACTTC.